A selection of T cell receptor beta chains follows, all from one sample in a study of T cell responses to AZD1222 COVID-19 vaccine. Some clones are missing from TCRdb's copy, which holds only in-frame ones; the method was immunoSEQ multiplex PCR. The data contain roughly 150,000 clones, 90% to 95% of them singletons. The sample in question was peripheral blood, obtained on day 0 of AZD1222 vaccination. These receptors originate from an adult in good health. Each CDR3 is given with its conserved first and last residue. A D gene is named only where the DNA matches it firmly.

d_gene,j_gene,v_gene,CDR3aa
.,TRBJ2-6,TRBV9,CASSVGGGPVLTF
TRBD2,TRBJ2-1,TRBV5-1,CASSLPSGYNEQFF
.,TRBJ1-2,TRBV3-1/TRBV3-2,CASSRRTLGYGYTF
.,TRBJ2-5,TRBV7-2,CASSENVVAKWGETQYF
.,TRBJ1-5,TRBV3-1/TRBV3-2,CASSQGHQPQHF
.,TRBJ2-2,TRBV9,CASRGRGLAGELFF
.,TRBJ2-7,TRBV5-1,CASSLELSEQYF
.,TRBJ1-1,TRBV5-1,CASRDKGPTEAFF
TRBD2,TRBJ2-3,TRBV27,CASDSSGRSTDTQYF
.,TRBJ1-2,TRBV7-2,CASSSIASNYGYTF
.,TRBJ2-5,TRBV5-1,CASSDGETQYF
.,TRBJ1-2,TRBV1,CTSSSAVYGYTF
TRBD2,TRBJ2-7,TRBV5-1,CASSFGLAGYEQYF
.,TRBJ2-7,TRBV13,CASSFTRRAYEQYF
.,TRBJ2-7,TRBV19,CASSRRDFDEQYF
TRBD2,TRBJ2-7,TRBV10-1,CASSENVERGTGKQYF
.,TRBJ2-1,TRBV5-4,CASSKEGFVYNEQFF
.,TRBJ1-5,TRBV19,CASSIDYPGDPQHF